This TCR beta chain was sequenced in a study of T cell changes during pregnancy in multiple sclerosis. On this clone: An end of the junction does not agree with germline; a read error may underlie this.

Here immunoSEQ multiplex PCR was the method, and the copy in TCRdb shows in-frame clones only, minus some. The sample consists of about 69,000 clones, roughly 92% of them appearing once. Germline values: CDR1 LNHDA, CDR2 SQIVND (reference sequence). CDR3 length: 20 amino acids. The specimen was peripheral blood, collected in the third trimester of pregnancy. This TCR was sampled from a female donor in good health, enrolled as a control in a pregnancy study. The chain carries TRBV19 and TRBJ1-5; 11 positions match TRBD1. The CDR3, as DNA: TGTGCCAGTAGTTTAGACCCGGGACAGGGGGACCTTTATAGCAATCAGCCCCAGCATTTT. It encodes CASSLDPGQGDLYSNQPQHF. The complete variable domain, with remaining parts taken from reference TRBV19 and TRBJ1-5, reads DGGITQSPKYLFRKEGQNVTLSCEQNLNHDAMYWYRQDPGQGLRLIYYSQIVNDFQKGDIAEGYSVSREKKESFPLTVTSAQKNPTAFYLCASSLDPGQGDLYSNQPQHFGDGTRLSIL.